The 27 T cell receptor beta chains listed next were all sequenced from one sample in a study of vaccination and CD4 T cells after COVID-19. The treatment is: approximately nine-day PBMC culture with coronavirus spike peptide pools or control peptides (ViraFEST assay). Which antigens these TCRs recognize remains unknown. Oncomine TCR Beta short-read sequencing was applied to DNA from cultured CD4+ T cells. Each CDR3 protein gets one entry after TCRdb re-called the PCR reads with MiXCR. Of about 14,000 distinct CDR3 sequences listed, 40% to 60% are singletons. The sequences come from CD4+ T cells from blood, cultured in vitro, collected before SARS-CoV-2 vaccination. The source of these receptors is a human donor who had recovered from COVID-19.

The rearrangement joins TRBV15 to TRBJ2-7, with 10 bases aligning to TRBD1. The germline V gene has CDR1 LNHNV and CDR2 YYDKDF (reference sequence). This CDR3 has 16 residues. Trimming at V came to 1 base and at J to 3 bases, leaving 6 bases not matched to a gene. Here the CDR3 reads CATSRVTGTGVYEQYF. The CDR3 DNA reads TGTGCCACCAGCAGAGTTACCGGGACAGGGGTCTACGAGCAGTACTTC.

The chain carries TRBV20-1 and TRBJ2-7, with D hard to call. With 2 bases removed from V and 4 bases from J, the gap between germline ends came to 9 bases. The CDR3 loop spans 12 amino acids. Germline-derived CDR1 and CDR2 are DFQATT and SNEGSKA (reference sequence). The CDR3 region is CSARNDGYEQYF. For the CDR3, the DNA is TGCAGTGCTAGAAATGACGGATACGAGCAGTACTTC.

The chain recombines TRBV10-1 with TRBJ2-7; 8 bases align to TRBD1. The length of the CDR3 is 15 residues. J lost 7 bases, V lost 0 bases, and 8 bases had no gene match. Germline CDR1 WNHNN, CDR2 SYGVQD (reference sequence). CDR3 amino acids: CASSESGTGSGEQYF. In nucleotides, the CDR3 is TGCGCCAGCAGTGAGTCCGGGACAGGCAGCGGGGAGCAGTACTTC.

About this clonotype: One junction end does not reproduce the germline sequence, and a read error may be involved. The rearrangement links TRBV27 to TRBJ2-1; possible D gene TRBD1, 5 bases. Gene TRBJ2-7 matches the end of the DNA better, so the J call may be wrong. Germline loops: CDR1 MNHEY, CDR2 SMNVEV (reference sequence). The CDR3 is 15 amino acids. In DNA form, the CDR3 reads TGTTCCAGCAGGAATAGAACAGGATACTCCTACGAGCAGTACTTC. It yields the protein CSSRNRTGYSYEQYF.

Remarks on this clonotype: Its ends do not fully match the called genes, so a read error is possible. J is TRBJ2-1 and V is TRBV20-1; the D call may be TRBD1 or TRBD2 (5 bases each). Germline loops: CDR1 DFQATT, CDR2 SNEGSKA (reference sequence). The CDR3 loop spans 12 amino acids. CDR3 DNA: TGCAGTGCTATCCTCAAGAGGGAGAGGGGAATCTTC. Its translation: CSAILKRERGIF.

This clonotype was observed once. J is TRBJ1-6 and V is TRBV7-8; TRBD1 matches at 7 bases. Germline V gene lookup returns CDR1 SGHVS and CDR2 FQNEAQ. Trimming at V came to 4 bases and at J to 0 bases, leaving 6 bases not matched to a gene. CDR3 length equals 17 residues. CDR3 sequence (DNA): TGTGCCAGCAGCTCTCTGGCAGGGGGCTCCTATAATTCACCCCTCCACTTT. The encoded protein is CASSSLAGGSYNSPLHF.

J is TRBJ2-1 and V is TRBV20-1, with 13 nucleotides matching TRBD2. This CDR3 comprises 15 residues. CDR1 DFQATT and CDR2 SNEGSKA come from the germline V gene (reference sequence). Here the CDR3 DNA reads TGCACCTCAGAAAGGGGACTAGCGGGGTACAATGAGCAGTTCTTC. As protein: CTSERGLAGYNEQFF.

This clonotype has only a few counts. The CDR3 DNA is TGTGCCAGTGGTGAACTGAGCTCCTATAATTCACCCCTCCACTTT. Residues: CASGELSSYNSPLHF. The rearrangement links TRBV19 to TRBJ1-6; no firm D call. The CDR3 is made up of 15 amino acids. Trimming pared 8 bases from V and 0 bases from J, leaving 11 bases between. Germline assignment: CDR1 LNHDA and CDR2 SQIVND (reference sequence).

The V call is TRBV21-1, the J call TRBJ2-7; the listed D gene, TRBD2, was not tested against the DNA. TRBV21-1 is a pseudogene segment. This CDR3 has 15 amino acids. In nucleotides, the CDR3 is TGTGCCAGCAGCAAAGGAGTGGGAGGGCCGTCCGAGCAGTACTTC. This translates into CASSKGVGGPSEQYF.

This clonotype turned up a few times. V and J are TRBV20-1 and TRBJ1-6, with D perhaps TRBD1 (5 bases). CDR3 length: 17 residues. V was cut by 6 bases and J by 0 bases, with 18 bases left in between. Germline CDR1 is DFQATT and CDR2 is SNEGSKA (reference sequence). The CDR3 nucleotides read TGCAGTGCCCACGGGACTGCCGGAGGCTCCTATAATTCACCCCTCCACTTT. It encodes CSAHGTAGGSYNSPLHF.

The chain uses TRBV6-2 or TRBV6-3 and TRBJ1-2, with no clear D. This CDR3 spans 13 amino acids. Trimming took off 1 base at V and 2 bases at J, with 5 bases between the two ends. Germline V gene data show CDR1 as MNHEY and CDR2 as SVGEGT. Here the CDR3 DNA reads TGTGCCAGCAGTTACTTCCCGAACTATGGCTACACCTTC. This codes for CASSYFPNYGYTF.

This clonotype was observed a few times. This chain links TRBV20-1 with TRBJ1-1; D is unresolved. The CDR3 spans 13 residues. CDR1 and CDR2 from the germline V gene are DFQATT and SNEGSKA (reference sequence). The V and J ends lost 3 bases and 3 bases respectively, with 11 bases between them. In nucleotides, the CDR3 is TGCAGTGCTAGCAAGAAGGGTGACACTGAAGCTTTCTTT. Protein product: CSASKKGDTEAFF.

V usage is TRBV6-1 and J usage is TRBJ1-2; no clear D gene. Trimming pared 7 bases from V and 4 bases from J, leaving 7 bases between. Germline V CDR1 and CDR2: MNHNS, SASEGT. CDR3 length equals 11 residues. As DNA, the CDR3 is TGTGCCAGCACCCAAGCCTATGGCTACACCTTC. This encodes CASTQAYGYTF.

This clonotype was recorded a few times. The V gene is TRBV2, the J gene TRBJ2-3; the D is unclear. The CDR3 runs to 14 residues. Trimming removed 7 bases from V and 6 bases from J, with 17 bases in between. The germline CDR1 and CDR2 sequences are SNHLY and FYNNEI. DNA of the CDR3: TGTGCCAGCATCCCCCGCTCTGTCGTGGATACGCAGTATTTT. Residues: CASIPRSVVDTQYF.

This chain joins TRBV19 and TRBJ2-3; TRBD2 agrees at 9 bases. Germline-derived CDR1 and CDR2 are LNHDA and SQIVND (reference sequence). This CDR3 spans 14 amino acids. The V segment lost 10 bases and the J segment 4 bases; nucleotides outside the gene matches: 9. The DNA of the CDR3 is TGTGCCACCAGAGTAATAGCGGGGGCAGATACGCAGTATTTT. It yields the protein CATRVIAGADTQYF.

The chain combines TRBV6-2 or TRBV6-3 with TRBJ2-2, with TRBD1 matching over 12 bases. The CDR3 consists of 15 residues. V lost 6 bases and J lost 7; bases outside the gene matches: 6. Germline V gene lookup returns CDR1 MNHEY and CDR2 SVGEGT. The CDR3 spells CASSRGQGALGELFF. CDR3 bases: TGTGCCAGCAGCAGGGGACAGGGGGCCCTCGGGGAGCTGTTTTTT.

The rearrangement joins TRBV11-2 to TRBJ1-5; D is possibly TRBD1 (5 bases). Germline V lookup: CDR1 SGHAT, CDR2 FQNNGV. Trimming left V 5 bases short and J 7 bases short, with 18 bases between. This CDR3 is built from 15 residues. The CDR3 nucleotides read TGTGCCAGCAGCCCAGGGACGGTAGCGGGACAGCCCCAGCATTTT. It encodes CASSPGTVAGQPQHF.

This chain links TRBV7-2 with TRBJ2-3; 7 bases fit TRBD2. J gave up 0 bases and V 5 bases, and 23 bases lay outside the gene matches. This CDR3 contains 21 residues. Germline CDR1 and CDR2: SGHTA and FQGNSA. The CDR3 sequence: CASSRRHPPWGGGVSTDTQYF. CDR3 nucleotide sequence: TGTGCCAGCAGCCGACGGCATCCCCCATGGGGGGGGGGGGTTAGCACAGATACGCAGTATTTT.

The chain is built from TRBV20-1 and TRBJ1-3; unclear D gene. CDR1 and CDR2 from the germline V gene are DFQATT and SNEGSKA (reference sequence). This CDR3 is 14 amino acids long. V was cut by 0 bases and J by 3 bases, with 9 bases left in between. Here the CDR3 reads CSARDQTSGNTIYF. CDR3 coding DNA: TGCAGTGCTAGAGATCAGACAAGTGGAAACACCATATATTTT.

This chain uses TRBV19 with TRBJ1-6; 11 nucleotides match TRBD1. CDR1 is LNHDA and CDR2 is SQIVND in the germline V gene (reference sequence). CDR3 length equals 15 residues. Trimming at V came to 5 bases and at J to 7 bases, leaving 4 bases not matched to a gene. Written as DNA, the CDR3 is TGTGCCAGTAGTGCAGGGACAGGGGGAAATTCACCCCTCCACTTT. Translation: CASSAGTGGNSPLHF.

This chain connects TRBV7-9 to TRBJ1-3, with 7 bases that match TRBD1. The CDR3 extends over 14 amino acids. Germline CDR1 reads SEHNR; CDR2 reads FQNEAQ (reference sequence). J gave up 4 bases and V 5 bases, and 5 bases lay outside the gene matches. Written as DNA, the CDR3 is TGTGCCAGCAGCCTTACAGGGGCAGGAAACACCATATATTTT. It translates to CASSLTGAGNTIYF.

The chain combines TRBV6-2 or TRBV6-3 with TRBJ2-7; 7 bases agree with TRBD2. V dropped 7 bases and J dropped 10; count of bases not matched to a gene: 7. Germline-derived CDR1 and CDR2 are MNHEY and SVGEGT. CDR3 length: 11 residues. The CDR3 here is CASTMRGLQYF. The CDR3 DNA follows: TGTGCCAGCACTATGAGGGGACTACAGTACTTC.

CDR3 in DNA: TGTGCCAGCAGCCGGGACAGGGGGAACATGAACACTGAAGCTTTCTTT. It codes for CASSRDRGNMNTEAFF. The rearrangement uses TRBV5-6 and TRBJ1-1; 11 bases map to TRBD1. Per germline, CDR1 SGHDT and CDR2 YYEEEE. This CDR3 region has 16 residues. V lost 4 bases to trimming and J lost 0 bases; unmatched junction nucleotides: 5.

V and J are TRBV10-3 and TRBJ1-2, with D possibly matching TRBD1 (5 bases). This CDR3 has 11 amino acids. Germline V gene sequence: CDR1 ENHRY, CDR2 SYGVKD. Trimming left V 8 bases short and J 2 bases short, with 6 bases between. As DNA, the CDR3 is TGTGCCATCGGGGGGAACTATGGCTACACCTTC. The encoded protein is CAIGGNYGYTF.

This clonotype showed up just a few times. The V call is TRBV24-1, the J call TRBJ2-1, with TRBD1 as a possible D gene (6 bases). Germline V gene sequence: CDR1 KGHDR, CDR2 SFDVKD. The length of the CDR3 is 15 residues. V was cut by 10 bases and J by 0 bases, with 15 bases left in between. The CDR3 is CATSRGGSSYNEQFF. DNA of the CDR3: TGTGCCACTTCCAGGGGCGGGTCCTCCTACAATGAGCAGTTCTTC.

The rearrangement links TRBV6-1 to TRBJ1-2; D is undetermined. The CDR3 consists of 15 residues. In germline, CDR1 is MNHNS, CDR2 SASEGT. V lost 1 base, J lost 5 bases, and 14 bases lay in between. The CDR3 sequence is CASSEGTVGVYGYTF. CDR3 sequence (DNA): TGTGCCAGCAGTGAAGGGACGGTTGGAGTGTATGGCTACACCTTC.

V is TRBV27 and J is TRBJ2-3; D is possibly TRBD1 or TRBD2 (5 bases each). The CDR3 runs 15 residues. V dropped 7 bases and J dropped 2 bases, with 16 bases sitting between them. Germline V gives CDR1 MNHEY, CDR2 SMNVEV (reference sequence). The CDR3 spells CASTRIGAYTDTQYF. As DNA, the CDR3 is TGTGCCAGCACTCGTATCGGGGCCTACACAGATACGCAGTATTTT.